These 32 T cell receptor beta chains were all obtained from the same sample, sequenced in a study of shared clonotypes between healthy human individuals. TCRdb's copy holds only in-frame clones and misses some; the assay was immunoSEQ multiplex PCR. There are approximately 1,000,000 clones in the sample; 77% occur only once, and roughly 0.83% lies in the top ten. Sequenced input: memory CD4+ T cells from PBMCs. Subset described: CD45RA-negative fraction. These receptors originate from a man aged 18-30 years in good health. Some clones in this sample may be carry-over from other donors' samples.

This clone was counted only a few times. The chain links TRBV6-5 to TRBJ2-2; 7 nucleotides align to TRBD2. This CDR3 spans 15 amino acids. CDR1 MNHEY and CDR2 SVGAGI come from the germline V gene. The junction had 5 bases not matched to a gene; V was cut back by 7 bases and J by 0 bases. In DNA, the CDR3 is TGTGCCAGCAATCGCGGGAGCGCGAACACCGGGGAGCTGTTTTTT. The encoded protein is CASNRGSANTGELFF.

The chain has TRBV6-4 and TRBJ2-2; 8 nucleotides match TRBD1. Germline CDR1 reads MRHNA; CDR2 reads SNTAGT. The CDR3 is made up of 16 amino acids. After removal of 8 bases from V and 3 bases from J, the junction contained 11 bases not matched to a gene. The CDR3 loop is CASRSDRGYDTGELFF. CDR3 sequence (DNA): TGTGCCAGCCGTAGCGACAGGGGATACGACACCGGGGAGCTGTTTTTT.

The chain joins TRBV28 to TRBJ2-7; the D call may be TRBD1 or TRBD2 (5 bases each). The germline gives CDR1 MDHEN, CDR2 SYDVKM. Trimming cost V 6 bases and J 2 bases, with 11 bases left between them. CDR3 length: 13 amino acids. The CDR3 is CASSGTLPYEQYF. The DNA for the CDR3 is TGTGCCAGCAGCGGGACCTTGCCCTACGAGCAGTACTTC.

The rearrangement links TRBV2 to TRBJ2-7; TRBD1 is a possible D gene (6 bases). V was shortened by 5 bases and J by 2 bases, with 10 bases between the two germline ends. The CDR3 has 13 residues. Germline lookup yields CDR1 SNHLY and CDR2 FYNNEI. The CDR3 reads CASSPPGAYEQYF. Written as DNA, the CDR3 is TGTGCCAGCAGTCCCCCAGGGGCCTACGAGCAGTACTTC.

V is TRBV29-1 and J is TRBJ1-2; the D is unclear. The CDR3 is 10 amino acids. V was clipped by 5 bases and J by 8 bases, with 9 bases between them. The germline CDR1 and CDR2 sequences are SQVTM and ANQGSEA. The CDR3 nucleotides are TGCAGCGTTTCGGAGGGCGGCTACACCTTC. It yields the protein CSVSEGGYTF. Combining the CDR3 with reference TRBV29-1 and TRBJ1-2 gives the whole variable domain SAVISQKPSRDICQRGTSLTIQCQVDSQVTMMFWYRQQPGQSLTLIATANQGSEATYESGFVIDKFPISRPNLTFSTLTVSNMSPEDSSIYLCSVSEGGYTFGSGTRLTVV.

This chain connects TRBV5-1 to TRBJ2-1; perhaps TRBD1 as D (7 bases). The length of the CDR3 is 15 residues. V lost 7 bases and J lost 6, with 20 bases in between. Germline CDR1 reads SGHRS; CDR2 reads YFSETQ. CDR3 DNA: TGCGCCAGCGAAACCCTGGCAGGGGGAGGCAATGAGCAGTTCTTC. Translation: CASETLAGGGNEQFF. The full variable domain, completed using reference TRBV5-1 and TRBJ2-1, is KAGVTQTPRYLIKTRGQQVTLSCSPISGHRSVSWYQQTPGQGLQFLFEYFSETQRNKGNFPGRFSGRQFSNSRSEMNVSTLELGDSALYLCASETLAGGGNEQFFGPGTRLTVL.

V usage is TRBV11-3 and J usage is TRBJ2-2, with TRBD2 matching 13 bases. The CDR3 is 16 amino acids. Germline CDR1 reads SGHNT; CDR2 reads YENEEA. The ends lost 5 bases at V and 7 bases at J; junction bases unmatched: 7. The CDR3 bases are TGTGCCAGCAGCCCCACTAGCGGGAGGGTCGGCGGGGAGCTGTTTTTT. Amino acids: CASSPTSGRVGGELFF.

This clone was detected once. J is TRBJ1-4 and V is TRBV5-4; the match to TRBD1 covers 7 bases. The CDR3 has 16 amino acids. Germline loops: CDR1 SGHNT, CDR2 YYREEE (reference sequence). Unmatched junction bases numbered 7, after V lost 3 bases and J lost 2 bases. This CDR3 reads CASSSGIGGTNEKLFF. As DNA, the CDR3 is TGTGCCAGCAGCTCGGGAATAGGGGGCACTAATGAAAAACTGTTTTTT.

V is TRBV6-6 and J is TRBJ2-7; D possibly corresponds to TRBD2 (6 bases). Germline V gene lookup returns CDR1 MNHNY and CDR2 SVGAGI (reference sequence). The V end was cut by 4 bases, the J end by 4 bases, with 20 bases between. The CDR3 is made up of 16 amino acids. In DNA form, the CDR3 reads TGTGCCAGCAGTTCCTCCTTTGGGGCGGGATCTTACGAGCAGTACTTC. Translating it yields CASSSSFGAGSYEQYF.

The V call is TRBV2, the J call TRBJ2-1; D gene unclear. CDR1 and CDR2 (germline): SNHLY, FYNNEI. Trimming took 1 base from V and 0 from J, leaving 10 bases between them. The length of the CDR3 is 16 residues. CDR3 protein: CASSEGGRGSYNEQFF. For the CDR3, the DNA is TGTGCCAGCAGTGAAGGAGGCCGTGGCTCCTACAATGAGCAGTTCTTC.

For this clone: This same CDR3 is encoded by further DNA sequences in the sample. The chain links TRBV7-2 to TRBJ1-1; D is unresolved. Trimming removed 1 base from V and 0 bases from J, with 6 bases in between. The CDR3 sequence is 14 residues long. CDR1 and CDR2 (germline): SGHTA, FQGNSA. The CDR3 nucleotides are TGTGCCAGCAGCTTAGGGCGGGTGAACACTGAAGCTTTCTTT. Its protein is CASSLGRVNTEAFF. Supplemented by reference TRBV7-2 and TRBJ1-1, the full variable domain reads GAGVSQSPSNKVTEKGKDVELRCDPISGHTALYWYRQSLGQGLEFLIYFQGNSAPDKSGLPSDRFSAERTGGSVSTLTIQRTQQEDSAVYLCASSLGRVNTEAFFGQGTRLTVV.

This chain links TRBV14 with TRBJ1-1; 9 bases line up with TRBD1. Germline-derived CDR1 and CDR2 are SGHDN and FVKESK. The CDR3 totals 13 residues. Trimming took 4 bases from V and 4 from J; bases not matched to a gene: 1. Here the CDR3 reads CASSRDRATEAFF. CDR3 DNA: TGTGCCAGCAGCCGGGACAGGGCCACTGAAGCTTTCTTT.

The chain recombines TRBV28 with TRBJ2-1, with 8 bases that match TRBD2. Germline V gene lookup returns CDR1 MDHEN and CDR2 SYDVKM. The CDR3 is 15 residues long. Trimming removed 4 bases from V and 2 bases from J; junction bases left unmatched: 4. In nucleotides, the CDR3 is TGTGCCAGCAGTTCTCAGACTAGCGCCTACAATGAGCAGTTCTTC. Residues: CASSSQTSAYNEQFF.

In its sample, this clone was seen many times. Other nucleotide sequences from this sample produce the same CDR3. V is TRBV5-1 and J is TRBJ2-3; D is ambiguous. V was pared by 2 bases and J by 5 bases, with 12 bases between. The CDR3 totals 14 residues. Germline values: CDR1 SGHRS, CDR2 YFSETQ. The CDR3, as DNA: TGCGCCAGCAGCTTAGTCGGGCCCGGAGATACGCAGTATTTT. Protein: CASSLVGPGDTQYF.

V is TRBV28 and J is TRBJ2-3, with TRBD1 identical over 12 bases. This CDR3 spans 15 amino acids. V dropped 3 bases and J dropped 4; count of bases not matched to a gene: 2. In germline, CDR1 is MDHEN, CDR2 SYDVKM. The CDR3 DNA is TGTGCCAGCAGTTTTTGGGACAGGGGGCCAGATACGCAGTATTTT. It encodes CASSFWDRGPDTQYF.

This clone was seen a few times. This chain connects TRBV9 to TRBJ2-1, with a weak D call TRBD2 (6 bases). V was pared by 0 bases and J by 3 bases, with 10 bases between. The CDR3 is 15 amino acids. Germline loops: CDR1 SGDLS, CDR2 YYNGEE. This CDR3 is CASSVAGEYYNEQFF. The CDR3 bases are TGTGCCAGCAGCGTAGCGGGGGAATACTACAATGAGCAGTTCTTC. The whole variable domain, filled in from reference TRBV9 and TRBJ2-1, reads DSGVTQTPKHLITATGQRVTLRCSPRSGDLSVYWYQQSLDQGLQFLIQYYNGEERAKGNILERFSAQQFPDLHSELNLSSLELGDSALYFCASSVAGEYYNEQFFGPGTRLTVL.

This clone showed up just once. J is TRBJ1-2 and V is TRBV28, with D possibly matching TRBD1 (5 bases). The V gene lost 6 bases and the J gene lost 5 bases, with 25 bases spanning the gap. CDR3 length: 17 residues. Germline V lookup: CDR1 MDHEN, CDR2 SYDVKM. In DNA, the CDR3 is TGTGCCAGCAGGCCCAGCGGGGGAAGGGGAAGGGTTTATGGCTACACCTTC. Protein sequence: CASRPSGGRGRVYGYTF.

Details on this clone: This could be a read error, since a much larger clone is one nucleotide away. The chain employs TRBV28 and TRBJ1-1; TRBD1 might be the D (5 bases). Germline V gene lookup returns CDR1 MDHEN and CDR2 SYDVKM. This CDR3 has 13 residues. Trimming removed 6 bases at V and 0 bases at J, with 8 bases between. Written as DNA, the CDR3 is TGTGCCAGCAGCATACAGGTGAACACTGAAGCTTTCTTT. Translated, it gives CASSIQVNTEAFF.

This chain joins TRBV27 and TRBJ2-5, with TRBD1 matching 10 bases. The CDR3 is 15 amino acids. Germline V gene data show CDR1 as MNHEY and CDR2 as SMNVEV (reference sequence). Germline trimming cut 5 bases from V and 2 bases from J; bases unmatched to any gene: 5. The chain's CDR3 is CASSPWTGGQETQYF. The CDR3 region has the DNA TGTGCCAGCAGTCCTTGGACAGGGGGTCAAGAGACCCAGTACTTC.

CDR3 protein: CASKPGQGSYEQYF. The CDR3 DNA reads TGTGCCAGCAAACCGGGACAGGGCTCCTACGAGCAGTACTTC. This chain joins TRBV6-6 and TRBJ2-7; the match to TRBD1 covers 9 bases. The CDR3 has 14 amino acids. Per the germline V gene, CDR1 is MNHNY and CDR2 is SVGAGI (reference sequence). After removal of 7 bases from V and 0 bases from J, the junction contained 4 bases not matched to a gene.

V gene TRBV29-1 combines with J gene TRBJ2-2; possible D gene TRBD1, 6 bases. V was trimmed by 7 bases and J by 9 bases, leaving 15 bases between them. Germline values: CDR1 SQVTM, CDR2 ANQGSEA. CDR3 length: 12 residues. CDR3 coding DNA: TGCAGCGCCGCACAGGGTACCCGGGAGCTGTTTTTT. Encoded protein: CSAAQGTRELFF.

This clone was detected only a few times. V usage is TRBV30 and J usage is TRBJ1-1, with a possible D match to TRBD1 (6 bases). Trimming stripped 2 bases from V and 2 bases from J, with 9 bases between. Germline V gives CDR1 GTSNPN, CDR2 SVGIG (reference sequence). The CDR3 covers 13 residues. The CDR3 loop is CAWSQDSNTEAFF. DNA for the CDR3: TGTGCCTGGAGTCAGGACAGCAACACTGAAGCTTTCTTT.

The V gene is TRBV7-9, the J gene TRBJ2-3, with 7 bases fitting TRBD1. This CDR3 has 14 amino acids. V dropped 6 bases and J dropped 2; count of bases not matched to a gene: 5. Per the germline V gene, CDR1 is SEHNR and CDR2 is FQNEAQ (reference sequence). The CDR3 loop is CASRTDRLTDTQYF. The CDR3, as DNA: TGTGCCAGCAGGACGGACAGGCTCACAGATACGCAGTATTTT.

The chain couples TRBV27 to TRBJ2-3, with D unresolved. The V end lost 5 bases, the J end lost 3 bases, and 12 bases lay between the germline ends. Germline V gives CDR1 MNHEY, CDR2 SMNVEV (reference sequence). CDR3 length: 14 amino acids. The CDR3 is CASSLLDRTDTQYF. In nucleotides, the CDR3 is TGTGCCAGCAGTCTCCTCGATAGGACAGATACGCAGTATTTT.

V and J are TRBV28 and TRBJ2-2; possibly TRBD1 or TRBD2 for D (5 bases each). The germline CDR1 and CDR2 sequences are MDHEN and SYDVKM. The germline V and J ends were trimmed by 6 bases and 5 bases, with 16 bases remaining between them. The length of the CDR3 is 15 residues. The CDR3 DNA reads TGTGCCAGCAGCCCCTTGGGGGAGAGGACCGGGGAGCTGTTTTTT. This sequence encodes CASSPLGERTGELFF. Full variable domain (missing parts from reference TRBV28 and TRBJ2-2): DVKVTQSSRYLVKRTGEKVFLECVQDMDHENMFWYRQDPGLGLRLIYFSYDVKMKEKGDIPEGYSVSREKKERFSLILESASTNQTSMYLCASSPLGERTGELFFGEGSRLTVL.

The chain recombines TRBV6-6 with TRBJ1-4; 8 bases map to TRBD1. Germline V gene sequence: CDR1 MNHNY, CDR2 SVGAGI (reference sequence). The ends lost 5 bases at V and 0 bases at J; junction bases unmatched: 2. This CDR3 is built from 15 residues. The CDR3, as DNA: TGTGCCAGCAGTGAGACAGGGGCAACTAATGAAAAACTGTTTTTT. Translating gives CASSETGATNEKLFF.

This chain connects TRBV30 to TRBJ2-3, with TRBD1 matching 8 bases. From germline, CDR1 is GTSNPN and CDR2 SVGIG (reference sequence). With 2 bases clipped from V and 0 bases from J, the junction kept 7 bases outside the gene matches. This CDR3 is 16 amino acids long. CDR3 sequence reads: CAWSRAGGRSTDTQYF. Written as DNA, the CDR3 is TGTGCCTGGAGTAGAGCAGGGGGCCGGAGCACAGATACGCAGTATTTT. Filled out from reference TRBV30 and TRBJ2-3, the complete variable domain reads SQTIHQWPATLVQPVGSPLSLECTVEGTSNPNLYWYRQAAGRGLQLLFYSVGIGQISSEVPQNLSASRPQDRQFILSSKKLLLSDSGFYLCAWSRAGGRSTDTQYFGPGTRLTVL.

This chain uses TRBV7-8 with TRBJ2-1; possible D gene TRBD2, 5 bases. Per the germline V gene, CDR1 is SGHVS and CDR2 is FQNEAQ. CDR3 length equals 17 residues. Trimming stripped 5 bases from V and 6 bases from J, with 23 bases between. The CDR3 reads CASSVSTGLRPRNEQFF. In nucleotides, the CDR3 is TGTGCCAGCAGCGTCTCGACGGGGTTAAGACCTCGCAATGAGCAGTTCTTC.

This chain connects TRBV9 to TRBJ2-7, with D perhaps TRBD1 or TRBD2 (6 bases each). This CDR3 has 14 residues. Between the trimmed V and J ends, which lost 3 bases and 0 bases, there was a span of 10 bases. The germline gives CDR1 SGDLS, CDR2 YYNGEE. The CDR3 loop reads CASSEGGGSYEQYF. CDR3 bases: TGTGCCAGCAGCGAGGGGGGAGGCTCCTACGAGCAGTACTTC.

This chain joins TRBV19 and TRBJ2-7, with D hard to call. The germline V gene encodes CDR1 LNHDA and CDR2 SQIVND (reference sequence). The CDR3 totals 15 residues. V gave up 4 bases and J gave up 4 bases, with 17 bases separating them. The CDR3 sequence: CASSRQENQKYEQYF. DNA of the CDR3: TGTGCCAGTAGTAGGCAGGAGAACCAAAAATACGAGCAGTACTTC.

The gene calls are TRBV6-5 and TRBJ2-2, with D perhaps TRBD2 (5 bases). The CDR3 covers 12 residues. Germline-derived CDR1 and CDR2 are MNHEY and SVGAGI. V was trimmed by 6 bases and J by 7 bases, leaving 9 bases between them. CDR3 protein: CASSRRIGELFF. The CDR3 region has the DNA TGTGCCAGCAGCCGGAGGATCGGGGAGCTGTTTTTT.

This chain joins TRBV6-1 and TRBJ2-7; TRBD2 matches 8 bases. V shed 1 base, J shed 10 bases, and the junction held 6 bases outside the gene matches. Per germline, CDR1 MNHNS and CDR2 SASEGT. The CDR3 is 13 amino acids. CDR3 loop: CASSEERAGVQYF. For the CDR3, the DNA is TGTGCCAGCAGTGAAGAAAGAGCGGGAGTCCAGTACTTC.